Included here is one TCR beta chain sequence, with context. Other DNA sequences in this sample translate to the same CDR3. The CDR3 extends over 15 amino acids. The germline CDR1 and CDR2 sequences are SGHRS and YFSETQ. With V trimmed by 0 bases and J by 1 base, 4 bases remained unmatched. The data were produced by immunoSEQ multiplex PCR, yet TCRdb's version contains in-frame clones alone and is incomplete. This sample has some 240,000 clones; around nine tenths occur once, and the top ten carry roughly 10%. The sample is drawn from a study of blood T cell repertoires in COVID-19. What was sequenced was peripheral blood. V usage is TRBV5-1 and J usage is TRBJ2-7; 7 bases are a match to TRBD1. The sequence derives from a woman between 65 and 79 years old with COVID-19, enrolled during active disease. This CDR3 reads CASSLAGTASYEQYF. In DNA, the CDR3 is TGCGCCAGCAGCTTGGCCGGGACAGCGTCCTACGAGCAGTACTTC.